The 22 T cell receptor beta chains reported below all come from one sample, sequenced in a study of technical replicates of blood from four donors. Only in-frame clones appear in the TCRdb table, and some are missing; sequencing was by immunoSEQ multiplex PCR. Found here are more than 65,000 clones, about 94% of them singletons; the top ten hold less than 0.3%. The sequencing input was T cells isolated from PBMCs. The receptor source for this set is a human donor in good health.

Here the CDR3 DNA reads TGTGCCAGCAGTTACTTCGGGAACACTGAAGCTTTCTTT. Amino acid sequence: CASSYFGNTEAFF. The rearrangement uses TRBV6-5 and TRBJ1-1; D is ambiguous. The CDR3 spans 13 residues. Germline values: CDR1 MNHEY, CDR2 SVGAGI. Trimming left V 1 base short and J 1 base short, with 4 bases between.

Only one count was recorded for this clone. The chain carries TRBV6-5 and TRBJ1-2, with TRBD1 matching 7 bases. Trimming removed 6 bases from V and 7 bases from J; junction bases left unmatched: 11. CDR3 length: 14 residues. Germline V gene data show CDR1 as MNHEY and CDR2 as SVGAGI. CDR3 sequence (DNA): TGTGCCAGCAGGCCCACTTTAGGGGGCCTTGGCTACACCTTC. Translated: CASRPTLGGLGYTF.

The CDR3 DNA is TGTGCCAGCAACCCCCGCGGGAACTCCTACAATGAGCAGTTCTTC. It specifies CASNPRGNSYNEQFF. The rearrangement joins TRBV9 to TRBJ2-1; TRBD2 might be the D (6 bases). This CDR3 has 15 amino acids. With 6 bases removed from V and 0 bases from J, the gap between germline ends came to 13 bases. Looked up from germline, CDR1 is SGDLS and CDR2 is YYNGEE.

The J gene is TRBJ1-1, the V gene TRBV6-1, with D possibly matching TRBD1 (5 bases). This CDR3 has 16 amino acids. Germline assignment: CDR1 MNHNS and CDR2 SASEGT. V shed 3 bases and J shed 10 bases, with 24 bases lying between them. CDR3 coding DNA: TGTGCCAGCAGTGACATCGCGGTCGGGGGGATAAGTGGAGCTTTCTTT. Encoded protein: CASSDIAVGGISGAFF.

This sequence joins TRBV12-5 and TRBJ1-2; 12 nucleotides agree with TRBD1. The CDR3 is 19 residues long. Germline assignment: CDR1 LGHNT and CDR2 FRNRAP. Trimming took 0 bases from V and 6 from J; bases not matched to a gene: 14. The DNA of the CDR3 is TGTGCTAGTGGTTTGGTACGGACCGGGACAGGGGGCTTGGAGAATGGCTACACCTTC. Translated, it gives CASGLVRTGTGGLENGYTF.

This rearrangement joins TRBV5-4 to TRBJ1-1; 8 positions agree with TRBD1. This CDR3 has 13 residues. Germline-derived CDR1 and CDR2 are SGHNT and YYREEE (reference sequence). V dropped 4 bases and J dropped 4; count of bases not matched to a gene: 3. This chain's CDR3 is CASSAGTGTEAFF. CDR3 DNA: TGTGCCAGCAGCGCCGGGACAGGCACTGAAGCTTTCTTT.

This CDR3 reads CASSLQADRGFYEQYF. CDR3 sequence (DNA): TGCGCCAGCAGCTTGCAGGCCGACAGGGGTTTCTACGAGCAGTACTTC. The chain has TRBV5-1 and TRBJ2-7; 8 nucleotides align to TRBD1. CDR1 is SGHRS and CDR2 is YFSETQ in the germline V gene. V dropped 1 base and J dropped 3; count of bases not matched to a gene: 9. The CDR3 totals 16 residues.

This clone came up once. The V gene is TRBV6-5, the J gene TRBJ1-1; D uncertain. Germline CDR1 is MNHEY and CDR2 is SVGAGI. The length of the CDR3 is 15 residues. Trimming stripped 2 bases from V and 1 base from J, with 11 bases between. CDR3 bases: TGTGCCAGCAGTTACCTTGCGGAGGGGAACACTGAAGCTTTCTTT. Encoded protein: CASSYLAEGNTEAFF.

The chain couples TRBV5-4 to TRBJ2-5, with TRBD2 as a possible D gene (6 bases). The CDR3 consists of 14 residues. Germline CDR1 SGHNT, CDR2 YYREEE (reference sequence). Trimming cost V 5 bases and J 3 bases, with 14 bases left between them. The CDR3: CASRLGGSEETQYF. The CDR3 DNA reads as TGTGCCAGCAGGCTGGGGGGTAGCGAAGAGACCCAGTACTTC.

The chain carries TRBV21-1 and TRBJ2-1; the listed D gene, TRBD1, was not tested against the DNA. TRBV21-1 constitutes a pseudogene. CDR3 length equals 12 residues. CDR3 region: CASQTGANEQFF. The DNA of the CDR3 is TGTGCCAGCCAGACAGGGGCAAATGAGCAGTTCTTC.

V and J are TRBV29-1 and TRBJ2-3; D is possibly TRBD1 (5 bases). Germline V gives CDR1 SQVTM, CDR2 ANQGSEA. The CDR3 consists of 13 residues. V lost 1 base to trimming and J lost 3 bases, with 8 bases between them. The CDR3 sequence: CSVEGQQTDTQYF. The CDR3 bases are TGCAGCGTTGAAGGACAGCAAACAGATACGCAGTATTTT.

This chain links TRBV5-1 with TRBJ2-6, with D perhaps TRBD1 (5 bases). The CDR3 is 16 residues long. Germline V gives CDR1 SGHRS, CDR2 YFSETQ. V was cut by 1 base and J by 0 bases, with 8 bases left in between. The CDR3 sequence: CASSLQGTSGANVLTF. CDR3 in DNA: TGCGCCAGCAGCTTGCAGGGTACCTCTGGGGCCAACGTCCTGACTTTC.

The J gene is TRBJ1-1, the V gene TRBV7-3; possible D gene TRBD1, 5 bases. V lost 5 bases and J lost 1, with 11 bases in between. CDR1 is SGHTA and CDR2 is FQGTGA in the germline V gene. This CDR3 is 14 amino acids long. The CDR3 DNA reads TGTGCCAGCAGCCCGAACCAGGGGAACACTGAAGCTTTCTTT. Amino acid sequence: CASSPNQGNTEAFF.

The V and J genes are TRBV28 and TRBJ2-3, with TRBD2 as a possible D gene (6 bases). Between the trimmed V and J ends, which lost 6 bases and 3 bases, there was a span of 19 bases. Germline loops: CDR1 MDHEN, CDR2 SYDVKM. The CDR3 length is 16 residues. The CDR3 here is CASRPLRDLGTDTQYF. The CDR3 DNA follows: TGTGCCAGCAGACCACTGCGGGACTTGGGTACAGATACGCAGTATTTT. Full variable domain (outside the CDR3, taken from reference TRBV28 and TRBJ2-3): DVKVTQSSRYLVKRTGEKVFLECVQDMDHENMFWYRQDPGLGLRLIYFSYDVKMKEKGDIPEGYSVSREKKERFSLILESASTNQTSMYLCASRPLRDLGTDTQYFGPGTRLTVL.

The chain carries TRBV29-1 and TRBJ2-7; D remains ambiguous. Germline V gives CDR1 SQVTM, CDR2 ANQGSEA. V lost 4 bases and J lost 5, with 12 bases in between. The CDR3 has 12 residues. The CDR3 DNA follows: TGCAGCGTTGGACATCGGATGAACGAGCAGTACTTC. This sequence encodes CSVGHRMNEQYF.

The CDR3 reads CASSYDGGSSGNTIYF. The CDR3 coding sequence is TGTGCCAGCAGTTACGACGGGGGGAGCTCTGGAAACACCATATATTTT. The chain recombines TRBV6-6 with TRBJ1-3, with a weak D call TRBD1 (5 bases). Germline CDR1 MNHNY, CDR2 SVGAGI (reference sequence). V was clipped by 2 bases and J by 0 bases, with 11 bases between them. The CDR3 is made up of 16 amino acids.

The chain uses TRBV4-1 and TRBJ1-2, with D possibly TRBD1 on 5 matching bases. In germline, CDR1 is MGHRA, CDR2 YSYEKL. The CDR3 consists of 16 residues. Trimming removed 2 bases at V and 0 bases at J, with 13 bases between. CDR3 amino acids: CASSQHSGPPNYGYTF. The CDR3 DNA sequence: TGCGCCAGCAGCCAACATTCAGGGCCCCCTAACTATGGCTACACCTTC.

The chain links TRBV7-2 to TRBJ2-1; maybe TRBD2 (6 bases). Germline lookup yields CDR1 SGHTA and CDR2 FQGNSA. The length of the CDR3 is 14 residues. Trimming pared 2 bases from V and 9 bases from J, leaving 14 bases between. The CDR3 is CASSLPGETIEQFF. CDR3 coding DNA: TGTGCCAGCAGCTTACCGGGGGAGACTATTGAGCAGTTCTTC.

The V gene is TRBV6-1, the J gene TRBJ1-1; D ambiguous. There are 14 residues in the CDR3. Trimming removed 3 bases from V and 4 bases from J, with 12 bases in between. Germline lookup yields CDR1 MNHNS and CDR2 SASEGT. CDR3 in DNA: TGTGCCAGCAGTGAGACTAGGACGTTCACTGAAGCTTTCTTT. As protein: CASSETRTFTEAFF.

The chain recombines TRBV2 with TRBJ1-6; TRBD1 agrees at 7 bases. Germline V CDR1 and CDR2: SNHLY, FYNNEI. J lost 10 bases, V lost 2 bases, and 11 bases had no gene match. CDR3 length equals 16 residues. The CDR3 region is CASSERDRGNGSPLHF. In DNA, the CDR3 is TGTGCCAGCAGTGAACGGGACAGAGGGAACGGATCACCCCTCCACTTT. Using reference TRBV2 and TRBJ1-6 for the parts outside the CDR3, the full variable domain is EPEVTQTPSHQVTQMGQEVILRCVPISNHLYFYWYRQILGQKVEFLVSFYNNEISEKSEIFDDQFSVERPDGSNFTLKIRSTKLEDSAMYFCASSERDRGNGSPLHFGNGTRLTVT.

This chain connects TRBV28 to TRBJ2-7; D unclear. CDR1 and CDR2 (germline): MDHEN, SYDVKM. V shed 8 bases and J shed 3 bases, with 17 bases lying between them. CDR3 length equals 14 residues. The CDR3 nucleotides are TGTGCCAGCTTATCAAGAGCCCCGGTCTACGAGCAGTACTTC. Its protein is CASLSRAPVYEQYF.

This sequence joins TRBV4-2 and TRBJ2-7; D not resolved. In germline, CDR1 is LGHNA, CDR2 YNFKEQ. V was shortened by 2 bases and J by 0 bases, with 5 bases between the two germline ends. The CDR3 has 13 amino acids. The CDR3 here is CASSQRVSYEQYF. In DNA, the CDR3 is TGTGCCAGCAGCCAAAGAGTCTCCTACGAGCAGTACTTC.